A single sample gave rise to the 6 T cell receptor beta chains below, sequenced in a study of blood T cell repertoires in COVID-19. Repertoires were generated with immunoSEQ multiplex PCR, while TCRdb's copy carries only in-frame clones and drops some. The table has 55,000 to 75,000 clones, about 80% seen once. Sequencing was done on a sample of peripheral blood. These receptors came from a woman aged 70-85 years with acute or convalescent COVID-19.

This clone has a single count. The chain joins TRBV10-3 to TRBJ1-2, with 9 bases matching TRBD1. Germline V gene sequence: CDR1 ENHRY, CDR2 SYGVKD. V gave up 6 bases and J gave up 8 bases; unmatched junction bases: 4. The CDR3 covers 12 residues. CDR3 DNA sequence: TGTGCCATCAGCCAGGACAGGGGCGGCTACACCTTC. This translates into CAISQDRGGYTF.

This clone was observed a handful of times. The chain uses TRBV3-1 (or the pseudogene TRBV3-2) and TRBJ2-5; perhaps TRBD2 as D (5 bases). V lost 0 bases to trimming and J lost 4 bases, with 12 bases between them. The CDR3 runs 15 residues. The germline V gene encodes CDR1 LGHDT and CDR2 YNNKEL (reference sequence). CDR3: CASSQDGLAGETQYF. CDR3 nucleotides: TGTGCCAGCAGCCAAGATGGGCTAGCCGGAGAGACCCAGTACTTC.

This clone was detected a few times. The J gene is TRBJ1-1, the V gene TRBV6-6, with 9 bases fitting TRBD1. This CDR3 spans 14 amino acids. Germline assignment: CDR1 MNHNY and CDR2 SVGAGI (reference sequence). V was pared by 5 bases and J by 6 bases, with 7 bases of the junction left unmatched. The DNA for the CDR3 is TGTGCCAGCAGTACAGGGGGCGGACGCGCTGAAGCTTTCTTT. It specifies CASSTGGGRAEAFF.

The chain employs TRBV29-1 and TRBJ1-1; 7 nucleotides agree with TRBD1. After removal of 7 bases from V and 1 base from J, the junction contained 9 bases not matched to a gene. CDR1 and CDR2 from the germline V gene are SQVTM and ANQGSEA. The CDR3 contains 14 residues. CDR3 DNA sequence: TGCAGCGCTAGAGGGAGACAGGGGAACACTGAAGCTTTCTTT. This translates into CSARGRQGNTEAFF.

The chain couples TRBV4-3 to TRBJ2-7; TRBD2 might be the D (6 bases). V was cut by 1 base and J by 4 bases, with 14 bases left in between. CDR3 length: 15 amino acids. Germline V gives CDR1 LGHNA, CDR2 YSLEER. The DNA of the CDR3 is TGCGCCAGCAGCCAAGGGATTAGCGGACTTTACGAGCAGTACTTC. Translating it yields CASSQGISGLYEQYF.

CDR3: CAWSGTVGNTIYF. As DNA, the CDR3 is TGTGCCTGGAGTGGGACAGTCGGAAACACCATATATTTT. The chain joins TRBV30 to TRBJ1-3, with TRBD1 as a possible D gene (6 bases). From germline, CDR1 is GTSNPN and CDR2 SVGIG (reference sequence). This CDR3 is built from 13 residues. The ends were cut back, 1 base at V and 4 bases at J, with 8 bases in the middle.